Below, one T cell receptor beta chain is given with its context. The target antigen is unknown. This sample was taken from a study of cytomegalovirus exposure and HLA in healthy donors. Overall study: In a previous analysis, 117 million unique TCR beta sequences were found from 170 million or so T cells.

Findings and caveats of the study: Donor immune exposure was known only as CMV serostatus. The likely explanation for a cluster of highly shared sequence variants was sequencing artifact.

The PCR employed 60 Vbeta primers together with 13 Jbeta primers. Only in-frame clones appear in the TCRdb table, and some are missing; sequencing was by immunoSEQ multiplex PCR. The data hold under 150,000 clones, with around four fifths observed a single time. The receptor was derived from a woman in her thirties or forties in good health and CMV-seronegative. Sequenced: PBMCs.

The chain's CDR3 is CASSHGQGIPNEQFF. In DNA form, the CDR3 reads TGTGCCAGCAGCCACGGACAGGGCATACCCAATGAGCAGTTCTTC. The rearrangement links TRBV14 to TRBJ2-1, with TRBD1 matching over 8 bases. Germline values: CDR1 SGHDN, CDR2 FVKESK. V lost 3 bases, J lost 6 bases, and 7 bases stayed unmatched. The CDR3 consists of 15 residues.